The rows below give T cell receptor beta chains drawn from one sample of a study of blood T cells in healthy people across ages. One entry per CDR3 protein, called by TCRdb with MiXCR from the 5' RACE reads. This table holds around 780,000 distinct CDR3 sequences, more than 25% found once. These data are also associated with another study on T cells of mothers and their children.

Sample: blood. The source of these receptors is a boy aged 5-17 years in good health. Each CDR3 is given with its conserved first and last residue. Each record gives: clone size, V gene, J gene, D gene, CDR3 DNA, CDR3 protein. D genes are given only for firm matches. Expanded clones are given a class, and other clones once, few, many or no size at all.

clone_size: few; v_call: TRBV24-1; j_call: TRBJ2-1; d_call: -; cdr3_nt: TGTGCCACCAGTGATGCCGGACAAGGAGAAGGGGATGAGCAGTTCTTC; cdr3_aa: CATSDAGQGEGDEQFF
clone_size: -; v_call: TRBV5-1; j_call: TRBJ2-5; d_call: -; cdr3_nt: TGCGCCAGCAGCTATTCCGGGGCATTCCAAGAGACCCAGTACTTC; cdr3_aa: CASSYSGAFQETQYF
clone_size: few; v_call: TRBV5-1; j_call: TRBJ2-2; d_call: -; cdr3_nt: TGCGCCAGCAGCCCGCAGGCTTCCGGGGAGCTGTTTTTT; cdr3_aa: CASSPQASGELFF
clone_size: -; v_call: TRBV29-1; j_call: TRBJ2-7; d_call: -; cdr3_nt: TGCAGCGCCCGCTCGATGGAGAGCTACGAGCAGTACTTC; cdr3_aa: CSARSMESYEQYF
clone_size: few; v_call: TRBV5-1; j_call: TRBJ1-2; d_call: -; cdr3_nt: TGCGCCAGCAGCCCCGGACCCGAATATGGCTACACCTTC; cdr3_aa: CASSPGPEYGYTF
clone_size: many; v_call: TRBV3-1; j_call: TRBJ1-6; d_call: TRBD1; cdr3_nt: TGTGCCAGCAGCCAAGCCGGACAGGAGCGGAATTCACCCCTCCACTTT; cdr3_aa: CASSQAGQERNSPLHF
clone_size: few; v_call: TRBV6-5; j_call: TRBJ1-1; d_call: -; cdr3_nt: TGTGCCAGCAGCAGGACACACAACGCTGAAGCTTTCTTT; cdr3_aa: CASSRTHNAEAFF
clone_size: -; v_call: TRBV10-1; j_call: TRBJ1-1; d_call: TRBD1; cdr3_nt: TGCGCCAGCAGTGCCCAGGGGGGAAACACTGAAGCTTTCTTT; cdr3_aa: CASSAQGGNTEAFF
clone_size: -; v_call: TRBV12-3/TRBV12-4; j_call: TRBJ2-6; d_call: -; cdr3_nt: TGTGCCAGCAGTTTGTCACAGGGCTCTGGGGCCAACGTCCTGACTTTC; cdr3_aa: CASSLSQGSGANVLTF
clone_size: -; v_call: TRBV5-1; j_call: TRBJ1-2; d_call: TRBD1; cdr3_nt: TGCGACAGCAGCTTGGGACAGCACTATGGCTACACCTTC; cdr3_aa: CDSSLGQHYGYTF
clone_size: once; v_call: TRBV21-1; j_call: TRBJ1-1; d_call: -; cdr3_nt: TGTGCCAGCAGCTTCCGGACAGGATGGAACACTGAAGCTTTCTTT; cdr3_aa: CASSFRTGWNTEAFF
clone_size: few; v_call: TRBV7-9; j_call: TRBJ2-4; d_call: -; cdr3_nt: TGTGCCAGCAGCGGATGGCGGGAAAGGGACCCAGTACTAGCCAAAAACATTCAGTACTTC; cdr3_aa: CASSGWRERDPVLAKNIQYF
clone_size: few; v_call: TRBV25-1; j_call: TRBJ2-5; d_call: TRBD1; cdr3_nt: TGTGCCAGCAGTGAATCCCGACAGGGCCCCCAAGAGACCCAGTACTTC; cdr3_aa: CASSESRQGPQETQYF
clone_size: few; v_call: TRBV7-6; j_call: TRBJ1-4; d_call: TRBD1; cdr3_nt: TGTGCCAGCAGCTTACGAGGACAGGGGTCATATAATGAAAAACTGTTTTTT; cdr3_aa: CASSLRGQGSYNEKLFF
clone_size: -; v_call: TRBV2; j_call: TRBJ1-6; d_call: -; cdr3_nt: TGTGCCAGCAGGGGGGACTCAGAGGGTTCACCCCTCCACTTT; cdr3_aa: CASRGDSEGSPLHF
clone_size: -; v_call: TRBV24-1; j_call: TRBJ2-5; d_call: TRBD1; cdr3_nt: TGTGCCACCAGTGATCCTCAGACAGGGACGAATGAGACCCAGTACTTC; cdr3_aa: CATSDPQTGTNETQYF
clone_size: -; v_call: TRBV20-1; j_call: TRBJ1-1; d_call: -; cdr3_nt: TGCAGTGCTGCCCGCAGCGGGGACACTGAAGCTTTCTTT; cdr3_aa: CSAARSGDTEAFF
clone_size: -; v_call: TRBV2; j_call: TRBJ2-5; d_call: -; cdr3_nt: TGTGCCAGCAGTGTGACAGAACAAGAGACCCAGTACTTC; cdr3_aa: CASSVTEQETQYF
clone_size: -; v_call: TRBV5-1; j_call: TRBJ2-5; d_call: TRBD2; cdr3_nt: TGCGCCAGCAGCTTGGCCGGGACTAGCGGGGGAAGGCAAGAGACCCAGTACTTC; cdr3_aa: CASSLAGTSGGRQETQYF
clone_size: few; v_call: TRBV20-1; j_call: TRBJ1-4; d_call: -; cdr3_nt: TGCAGTGCTAGAGACGCCGGGACGCCAGCGGAAAAACTGTTTTTT; cdr3_aa: CSARDAGTPAEKLFF
clone_size: few; v_call: TRBV6-1; j_call: TRBJ2-7; d_call: TRBD1; cdr3_nt: TGTGCCAGCAGTCGGACAGGGAACAACGAGCAGTACTTC; cdr3_aa: CASSRTGNNEQYF
clone_size: -; v_call: TRBV3-1; j_call: TRBJ2-4; d_call: -; cdr3_nt: TGTGCCAGCAGCGGGTGGCGGGGTATAGCCAAAAACATTCAGTACTTC; cdr3_aa: CASSGWRGIAKNIQYF
clone_size: -; v_call: TRBV28; j_call: TRBJ2-5; d_call: TRBD1; cdr3_nt: TGTGCCAGCAGCCATTATGCACCAGGGGGCGGAGAGACCCAGTACTTC; cdr3_aa: CASSHYAPGGGETQYF
clone_size: few; v_call: TRBV20-1; j_call: TRBJ2-5; d_call: -; cdr3_nt: TGCAGTGCTCTCGACAGGCGGGAGCAGTACTTC; cdr3_aa: CSALDRREQYF
clone_size: -; v_call: TRBV6-1; j_call: TRBJ1-2; d_call: -; cdr3_nt: TGTGCCAGCATCTGGGTGGAGGGGTATGGCTACACCTTC; cdr3_aa: CASIWVEGYGYTF
clone_size: -; v_call: TRBV19; j_call: TRBJ1-2; d_call: -; cdr3_nt: TGTGCCAGTAGTATAGATAATTCGGCATTTGGTGGCTACACCTTC; cdr3_aa: CASSIDNSAFGGYTF
clone_size: -; v_call: TRBV24-1; j_call: TRBJ2-2; d_call: TRBD1; cdr3_nt: TGTGCCACCAGGGGACAGAACACCGGGGAGCTGGTTTTT; cdr3_aa: CATRGQNTGELVF
clone_size: -; v_call: TRBV6-1; j_call: TRBJ2-4; d_call: TRBD1; cdr3_nt: TGTGCCAGCAGTATACGACAGGGAAACATTCAGTACTTC; cdr3_aa: CASSIRQGNIQYF
clone_size: few; v_call: TRBV13; j_call: TRBJ1-4; d_call: -; cdr3_nt: TGTGCCAGCAGCTCCGGGAGGGAAGAAAAACTGTTTTTT; cdr3_aa: CASSSGREEKLFF
clone_size: -; v_call: TRBV10-3; j_call: TRBJ2-1; d_call: -; cdr3_nt: TGTGCCATCAGTGAGCCGCTAAAGGGTGAGCAGTTCTTC; cdr3_aa: CAISEPLKGEQFF
clone_size: -; v_call: TRBV5-1; j_call: TRBJ2-5; d_call: -; cdr3_nt: TGCGCCAGCAGCTCAGACAGCCGGAAGACCCAGTACTTC; cdr3_aa: CASSSDSRKTQYF
clone_size: -; v_call: TRBV9; j_call: TRBJ2-1; d_call: TRBD2; cdr3_nt: TGTGCCAGCAGCGTAGGGCCTAGCGGGGGCTTATACAATGAGCAGTTCTTC; cdr3_aa: CASSVGPSGGLYNEQFF
clone_size: -; v_call: TRBV2; j_call: TRBJ2-3; d_call: -; cdr3_nt: TGTGCCAGCAGTGAACTACCTAGCACAGATACGCAGTATTTT; cdr3_aa: CASSELPSTDTQYF
clone_size: few; v_call: TRBV12-3/TRBV12-4; j_call: TRBJ1-2; d_call: TRBD1; cdr3_nt: TGTGCCAGCAACGACAGGGGGGATGGCTACACCTTC; cdr3_aa: CASNDRGDGYTF
clone_size: few; v_call: TRBV20-1; j_call: TRBJ2-2; d_call: TRBD1; cdr3_nt: TGCAGTGCTCCTACACAGGGGGCAGGGGAGCTGTTTTTT; cdr3_aa: CSAPTQGAGELFF
clone_size: -; v_call: TRBV5-1; j_call: TRBJ2-1; d_call: TRBD1; cdr3_nt: TGCGCCAGCAGCTCGGGACAGACGAGCTCCTACAATGAGCAGTTCTTC; cdr3_aa: CASSSGQTSSYNEQFF
clone_size: few; v_call: TRBV15; j_call: TRBJ2-2; d_call: -; cdr3_nt: TGTGCCACCAGCAGAGGTTCGAACACCGGGGAGCTGTTTTTT; cdr3_aa: CATSRGSNTGELFF
clone_size: -; v_call: TRBV2; j_call: TRBJ2-1; d_call: -; cdr3_nt: TGTGCCAGCAGTGGACTAGGGTACAATGAGCAGTTCTTC; cdr3_aa: CASSGLGYNEQFF
clone_size: few; v_call: TRBV12-3/TRBV12-4; j_call: TRBJ2-1; d_call: -; cdr3_nt: TGTGCCAGCAGTTTGGTCTTGTTAGGGAATGAGCAGTTCTTC; cdr3_aa: CASSLVLLGNEQFF
clone_size: -; v_call: TRBV15; j_call: TRBJ2-7; d_call: TRBD1; cdr3_nt: TGTGCCACCAGCAGAGACACCAGGGGGCCCTACGAGCAGTACTTC; cdr3_aa: CATSRDTRGPYEQYF
clone_size: -; v_call: TRBV27; j_call: TRBJ1-1; d_call: -; cdr3_nt: TGTGCCAGCAGTTCCTATACGGGAAACACTGAAGCATTCTTT; cdr3_aa: CASSSYTGNTEAFF
clone_size: -; v_call: TRBV4-1; j_call: TRBJ2-2; d_call: -; cdr3_nt: TGCGCCAGCAGCCAAGAGGGGCTCAGGGGCGGGGAGCTGTTTTTT; cdr3_aa: CASSQEGLRGGELFF
clone_size: -; v_call: TRBV20-1; j_call: TRBJ2-7; d_call: TRBD2; cdr3_nt: TGCAGTGCCCCGAAGACTAGCGGGTTCTACGAGCAGTACTTC; cdr3_aa: CSAPKTSGFYEQYF
clone_size: -; v_call: TRBV4-1; j_call: TRBJ2-7; d_call: TRBD1; cdr3_nt: TGCGCCAGCAGCCAAACAGGGGCGAGCTACGAGCAGTACTTC; cdr3_aa: CASSQTGASYEQYF
clone_size: few; v_call: TRBV6-1; j_call: TRBJ1-4; d_call: TRBD1; cdr3_nt: TGTGCCAGCAGTTTGGATCCGGGACAGGGTCACGAAAAACTGTTTTTT; cdr3_aa: CASSLDPGQGHEKLFF
clone_size: -; v_call: TRBV5-1; j_call: TRBJ2-5; d_call: -; cdr3_nt: TGCGCCAGCAGACTTCAGGGGAATCAAGAGACCCAGTACTTC; cdr3_aa: CASRLQGNQETQYF
clone_size: few; v_call: TRBV3-1; j_call: TRBJ1-2; d_call: -; cdr3_nt: TGTGCCAGCAGCCAAGATCCGGAGGGACACATCTATGGCTACACCTTC; cdr3_aa: CASSQDPEGHIYGYTF
clone_size: -; v_call: TRBV5-1; j_call: TRBJ1-2; d_call: TRBD1; cdr3_nt: TGCGCCAGCAGCTTGGGACAGGGGTACTATGGCTACACCTTC; cdr3_aa: CASSLGQGYYGYTF
clone_size: few; v_call: TRBV2; j_call: TRBJ1-4; d_call: -; cdr3_nt: TGTGCCAGCAGTGAAGTTCAGGGTGAAAAACTGTTTTTT; cdr3_aa: CASSEVQGEKLFF
clone_size: -; v_call: TRBV5-1; j_call: TRBJ2-1; d_call: -; cdr3_nt: TGCGCCAGCAGCGGGGGAGGACATGAGCAGTTCTTC; cdr3_aa: CASSGGGHEQFF
clone_size: -; v_call: TRBV7-8; j_call: TRBJ2-1; d_call: -; cdr3_nt: TGTGCCAGCAGCTCGCAACTTAACAATGAGCAGTTCTTC; cdr3_aa: CASSSQLNNEQFF
clone_size: few; v_call: TRBV10-1; j_call: TRBJ2-1; d_call: TRBD2; cdr3_nt: TGCGCCAGCAGCCCGAATAGCGGGAGCTCCTACAATGAGCAGTTCTTC; cdr3_aa: CASSPNSGSSYNEQFF
clone_size: -; v_call: TRBV10-3; j_call: TRBJ2-3; d_call: TRBD2; cdr3_nt: TGTGCCACCGGTATTGGGGTTCGTAGAGCGGGGGGCACAGATACGCAGTATTTT; cdr3_aa: CATGIGVRRAGGTDTQYF